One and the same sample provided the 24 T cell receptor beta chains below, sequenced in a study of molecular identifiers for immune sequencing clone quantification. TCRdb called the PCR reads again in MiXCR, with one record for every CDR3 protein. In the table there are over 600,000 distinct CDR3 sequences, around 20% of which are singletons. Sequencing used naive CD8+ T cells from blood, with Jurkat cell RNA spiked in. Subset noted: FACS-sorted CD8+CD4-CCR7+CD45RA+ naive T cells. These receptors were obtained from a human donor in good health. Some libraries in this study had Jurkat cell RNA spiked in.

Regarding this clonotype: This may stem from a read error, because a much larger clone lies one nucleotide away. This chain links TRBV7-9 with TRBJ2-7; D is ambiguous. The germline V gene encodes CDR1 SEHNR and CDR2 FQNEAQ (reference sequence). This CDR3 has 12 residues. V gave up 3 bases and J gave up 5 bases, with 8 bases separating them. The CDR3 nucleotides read TGTGCCAGCAGCTTCCGGTCCCACGAGCAGTACTTC. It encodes CASSFRSHEQYF.

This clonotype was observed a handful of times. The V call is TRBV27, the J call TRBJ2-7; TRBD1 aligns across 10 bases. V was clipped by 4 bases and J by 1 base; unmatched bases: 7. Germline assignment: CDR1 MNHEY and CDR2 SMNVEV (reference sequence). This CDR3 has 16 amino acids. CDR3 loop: CASSSTKDRGSYEQYF. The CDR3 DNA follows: TGTGCCAGCAGTTCAACAAAGGACAGGGGGTCCTACGAGCAGTACTTC.

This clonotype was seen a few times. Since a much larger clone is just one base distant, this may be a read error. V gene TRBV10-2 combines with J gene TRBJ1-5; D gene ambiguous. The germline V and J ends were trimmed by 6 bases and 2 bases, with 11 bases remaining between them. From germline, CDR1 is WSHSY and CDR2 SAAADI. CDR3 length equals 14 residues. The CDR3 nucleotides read TGCGCCAGCAGGCCAGGCGGGGGCAATCAGCCCCAGCATTTT. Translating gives CASRPGGGNQPQHF.

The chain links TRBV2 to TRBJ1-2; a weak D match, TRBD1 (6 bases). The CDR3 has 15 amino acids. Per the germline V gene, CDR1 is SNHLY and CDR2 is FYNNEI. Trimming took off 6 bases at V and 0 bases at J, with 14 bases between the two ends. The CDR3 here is CASSEHRAANYGYTF. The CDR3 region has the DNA TGTGCCAGCAGCGAACACAGGGCAGCTAACTATGGCTACACCTTC.

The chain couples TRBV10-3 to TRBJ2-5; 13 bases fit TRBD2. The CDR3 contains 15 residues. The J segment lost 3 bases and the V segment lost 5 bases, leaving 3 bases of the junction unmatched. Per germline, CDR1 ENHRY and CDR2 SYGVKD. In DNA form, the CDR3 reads TGTGCCATCAGTCAAGGGACTAGCGGGAAAGAGACCCAGTACTTC. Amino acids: CAISQGTSGKETQYF.

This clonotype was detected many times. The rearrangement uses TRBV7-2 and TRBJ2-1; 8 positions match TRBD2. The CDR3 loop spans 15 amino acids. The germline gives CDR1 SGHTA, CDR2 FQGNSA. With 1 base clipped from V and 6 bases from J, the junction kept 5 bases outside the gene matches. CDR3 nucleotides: TGTGCCAGCAGCTTAGACGGGACTAGGGGCAATGAGCAGTTCTTC. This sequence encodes CASSLDGTRGNEQFF. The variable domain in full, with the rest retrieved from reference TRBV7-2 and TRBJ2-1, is GAGVSQSPSNKVTEKGKDVELRCDPISGHTALYWYRQSLGQGLEFLIYFQGNSAPDKSGLPSDRFSAERTGGSVSTLTIQRTQQEDSAVYLCASSLDGTRGNEQFFGPGTRLTVL.

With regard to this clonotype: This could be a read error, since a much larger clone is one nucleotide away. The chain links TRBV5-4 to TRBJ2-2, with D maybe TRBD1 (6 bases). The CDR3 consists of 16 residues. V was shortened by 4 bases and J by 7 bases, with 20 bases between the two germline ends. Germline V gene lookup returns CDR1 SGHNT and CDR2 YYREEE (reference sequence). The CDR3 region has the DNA TGTGCCAGCAGCCCCCAGGGGCCCCTAACACTCGGGGAGCTGTTTTTT. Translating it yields CASSPQGPLTLGELFF.

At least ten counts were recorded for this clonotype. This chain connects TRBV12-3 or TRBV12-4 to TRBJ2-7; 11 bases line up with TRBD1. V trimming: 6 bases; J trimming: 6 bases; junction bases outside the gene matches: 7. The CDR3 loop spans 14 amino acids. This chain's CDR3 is CASSLGTGGSEQYF. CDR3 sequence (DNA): TGTGCCAGCAGCCTAGGGACAGGGGGGAGCGAGCAGTACTTC.

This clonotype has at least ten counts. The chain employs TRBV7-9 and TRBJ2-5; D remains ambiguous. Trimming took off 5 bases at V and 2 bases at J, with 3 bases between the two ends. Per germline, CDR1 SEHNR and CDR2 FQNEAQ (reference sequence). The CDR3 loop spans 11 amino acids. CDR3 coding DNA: TGTGCCAGCAGCGCGCAAGAGACCCAGTACTTC. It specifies CASSAQETQYF.

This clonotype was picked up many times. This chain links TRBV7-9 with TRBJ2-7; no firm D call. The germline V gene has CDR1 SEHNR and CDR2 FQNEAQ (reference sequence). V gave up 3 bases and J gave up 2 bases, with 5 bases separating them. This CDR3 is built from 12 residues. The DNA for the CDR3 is TGTGCCAGCAGCTTCAGGCCCTACGAGCAGTACTTC. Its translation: CASSFRPYEQYF. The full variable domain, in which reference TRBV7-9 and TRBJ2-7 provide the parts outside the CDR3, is DTGVSQNPRHKITKRGQNVTFRCDPISEHNRLYWYRQTLGQGPEFLTYFQNEAQLEKSRLLSDRFSAERPKGSFSTLEIQRTEQGDSAMYLCASSFRPYEQYFGPGTRLTVT.

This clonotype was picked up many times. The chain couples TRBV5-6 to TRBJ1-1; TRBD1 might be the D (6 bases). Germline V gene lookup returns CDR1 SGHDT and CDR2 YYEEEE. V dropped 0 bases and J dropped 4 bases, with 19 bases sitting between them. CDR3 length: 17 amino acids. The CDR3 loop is CASSLEGGDKIGTEAFF. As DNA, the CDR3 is TGTGCCAGCAGCTTGGAGGGGGGTGATAAGATTGGCACTGAAGCTTTCTTT.

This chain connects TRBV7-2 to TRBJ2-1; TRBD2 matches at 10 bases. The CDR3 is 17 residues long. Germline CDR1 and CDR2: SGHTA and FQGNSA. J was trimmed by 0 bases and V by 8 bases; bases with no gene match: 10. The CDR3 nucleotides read TGTGCCAGCGGCGCCTGGACTAGCGGACCCTCCTACAATGAGCAGTTCTTC. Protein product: CASGAWTSGPSYNEQFF.

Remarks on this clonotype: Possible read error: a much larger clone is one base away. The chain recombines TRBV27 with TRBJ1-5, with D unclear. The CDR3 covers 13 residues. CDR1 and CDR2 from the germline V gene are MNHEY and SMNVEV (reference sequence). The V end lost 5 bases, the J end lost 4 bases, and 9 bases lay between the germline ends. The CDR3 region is CASSMGQNQPQHF. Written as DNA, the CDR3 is TGTGCCAGCAGTATGGGTCAGAATCAGCCCCAGCATTTT.

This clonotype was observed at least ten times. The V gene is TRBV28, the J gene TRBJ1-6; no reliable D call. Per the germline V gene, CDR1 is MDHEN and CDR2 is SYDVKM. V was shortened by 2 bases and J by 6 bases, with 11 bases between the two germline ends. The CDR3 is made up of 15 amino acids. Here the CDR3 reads CASSLTLGPNSPLHF. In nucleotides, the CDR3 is TGTGCCAGCAGTTTAACACTGGGTCCTAATTCACCCCTCCACTTT.

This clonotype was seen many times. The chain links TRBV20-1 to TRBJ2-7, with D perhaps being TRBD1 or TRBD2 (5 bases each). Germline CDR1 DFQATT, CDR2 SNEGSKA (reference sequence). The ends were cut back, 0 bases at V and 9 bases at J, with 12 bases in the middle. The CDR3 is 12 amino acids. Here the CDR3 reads CSAREEGTVQYF. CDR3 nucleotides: TGCAGTGCTAGAGAAGAGGGGACGGTGCAGTACTTC.

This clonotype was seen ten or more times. The CDR3 DNA sequence: TGTGCCAGCACCGAAGGGACAATAGCCAAAAACATTCAGTACTTC. Protein product: CASTEGTIAKNIQYF. The rearrangement joins TRBV2 to TRBJ2-4, with D possibly being TRBD1 (6 bases). This CDR3 is built from 15 residues. The V and J ends lost 7 bases and 0 bases respectively, with 13 bases between them. Germline V gives CDR1 SNHLY, CDR2 FYNNEI.

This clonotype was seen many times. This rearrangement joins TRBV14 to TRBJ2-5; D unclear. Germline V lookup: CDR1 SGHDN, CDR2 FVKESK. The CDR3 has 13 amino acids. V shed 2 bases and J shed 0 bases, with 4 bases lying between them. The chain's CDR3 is CASSQRYQETQYF. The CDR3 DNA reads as TGTGCCAGCAGCCAACGGTACCAAGAGACCCAGTACTTC.

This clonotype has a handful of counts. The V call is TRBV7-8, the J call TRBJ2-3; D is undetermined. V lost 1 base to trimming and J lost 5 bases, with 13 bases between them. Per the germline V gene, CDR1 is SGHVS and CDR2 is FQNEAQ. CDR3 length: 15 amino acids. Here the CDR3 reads CASSLVGTQQDTQYF. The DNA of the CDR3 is TGTGCCAGCAGCTTAGTGGGTACGCAGCAAGATACGCAGTATTTT.

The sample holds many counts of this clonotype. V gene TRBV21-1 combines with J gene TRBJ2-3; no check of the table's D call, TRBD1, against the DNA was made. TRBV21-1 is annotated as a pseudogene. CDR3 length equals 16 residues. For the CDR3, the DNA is TGTGCCAGCAGCAAAGATGCAGGGACACAGCCGGATACGCAGTATTTT. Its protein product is CASSKDAGTQPDTQYF.

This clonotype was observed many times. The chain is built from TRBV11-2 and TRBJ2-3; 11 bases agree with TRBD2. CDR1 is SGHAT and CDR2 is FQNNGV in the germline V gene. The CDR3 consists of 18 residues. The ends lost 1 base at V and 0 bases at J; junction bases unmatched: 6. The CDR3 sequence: CASSLVLAGGLSTDTQYF. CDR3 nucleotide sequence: TGTGCCAGCAGCTTAGTGTTAGCGGGAGGGCTGAGCACAGATACGCAGTATTTT.

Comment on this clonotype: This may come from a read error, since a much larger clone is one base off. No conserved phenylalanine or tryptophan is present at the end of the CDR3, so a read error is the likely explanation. The DNA of the CDR3 is TGTGCCAGCAGCCCTAGGAGGTACCAAGAGACCCAGTACTTG. Translation: CASSPRRYQETQYL. The chain employs TRBV7-8 and TRBJ2-5, with D possibly matching TRBD2 (5 bases). CDR1 is SGHVS and CDR2 is FQNEAQ in the germline V gene. Trimming took 5 bases from V and 0 from J, leaving 10 bases between them. The CDR3 covers 14 residues.

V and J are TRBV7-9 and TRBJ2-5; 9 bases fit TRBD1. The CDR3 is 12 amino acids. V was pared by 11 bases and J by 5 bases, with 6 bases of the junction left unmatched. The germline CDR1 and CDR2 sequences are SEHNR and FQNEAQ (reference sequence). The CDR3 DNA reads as TGTGCCGGGGAGGACAGGGGTGAGACCCAGTACTTC. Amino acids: CAGEDRGETQYF.

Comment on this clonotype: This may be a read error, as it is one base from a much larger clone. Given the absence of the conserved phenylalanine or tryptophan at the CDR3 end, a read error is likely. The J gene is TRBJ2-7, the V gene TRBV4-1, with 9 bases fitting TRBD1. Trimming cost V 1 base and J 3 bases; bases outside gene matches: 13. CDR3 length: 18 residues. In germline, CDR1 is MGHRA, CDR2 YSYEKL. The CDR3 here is CASSQGFSSRDRDYEQYS. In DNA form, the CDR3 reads TGCGCCAGCAGCCAAGGTTTCTCGAGCCGGGACAGGGACTACGAGCAGTACTCC.

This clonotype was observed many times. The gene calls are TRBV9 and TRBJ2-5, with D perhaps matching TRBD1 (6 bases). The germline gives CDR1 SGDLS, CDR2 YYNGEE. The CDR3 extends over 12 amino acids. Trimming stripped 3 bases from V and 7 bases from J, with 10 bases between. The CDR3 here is CASSDTGRTQYF. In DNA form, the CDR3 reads TGTGCCAGCAGCGATACAGGGAGGACCCAGTACTTC.